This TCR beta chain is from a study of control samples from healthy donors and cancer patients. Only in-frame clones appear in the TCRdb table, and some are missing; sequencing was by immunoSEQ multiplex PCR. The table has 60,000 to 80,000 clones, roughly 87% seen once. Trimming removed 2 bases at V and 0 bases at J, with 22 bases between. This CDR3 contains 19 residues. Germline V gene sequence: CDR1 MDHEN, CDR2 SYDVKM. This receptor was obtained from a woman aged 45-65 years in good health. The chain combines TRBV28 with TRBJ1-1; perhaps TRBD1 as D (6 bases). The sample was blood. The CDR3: CASSLEGYGTLDMNTEAFF. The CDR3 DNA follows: TGTGCCAGCAGTTTAGAAGGGTACGGGACACTGGACATGAACACTGAAGCTTTCTTT.